This T cell receptor (beta chain) came from a study of shared clonotypes between healthy human individuals (dated by TCRdb to 2018 to 2021). Notes on the research overall: A few men and a couple of women, aged 18 to 49 years, made up the cohort. Between about 0.8 and 9.5 billion PBMCs per donor were obtained by leukapheresis. Per donor, three plates each were used for CD4 naive and CD4 memory, two for CD8 naive, and one for CD8 memory. To estimate repertoire size and how much clonotype sharing occurs between individuals, the study deeply sequenced the blood TCR repertoires of several healthy adults. To increase sequencing depth and limit assay-specific biases, TCR repertoire library preparation and sequencing were carried out by different laboratories using diverse techniques.

CDR1 and CDR2, per the germline V gene, are SGHRS and YFSETQ. Clipping removes 4 bases from V and 5 bases from J, with 15 as the unmatched junction base count. Including cysteine and phenylalanine, the CDR3 has 17 amino acids. Left in the record is the CDR3 DNA by itself, 51 bases read in frame from the first base. What the research found in general, with its limitations: Rarefaction of sorted-subset datasets indicated incomplete sequencing despite the large sequencing depth. Sampling was limited to blood, and TCR repertoires in tissue likely differ from TCR repertoires in blood. When four donors were compared, the shared fraction of clonotypes was 5% to 6.5% for naive CD4, 3.5% to 4% for naive CD8, 2% to 2.5% for memory CD4, and 0.4% for memory CD8. Larger estimated clonotype richness was generally found for naive subsets than for memory subsets. The genetic and exposure-history diversity represented was limited by the small number of donors. Pairwise subsampling led to the expectation that sequencing depth would affect the degree of clonotype sharing among donors. Higher generation probabilities were observed for clonotypes shared by all four sorted-subset donors than for non-shared clonotypes.

Turning to this clone: Its antigen is not yet known. One base away there is no much larger clone; base qualities are not given.

Healthy HIV-negative adults with no recently reported acute infections or vaccinations were included as donors. Every donor was a Caucasian adult living in Nashville, Tennessee, USA. CD4+ T cells were enriched by magnetic negative selection, after which naive cells were positively selected on CD45RA and the negative fraction was taken as the memory subset. Blood was obtained by leukapheresis, after which PBMCs were separated by Ficoll-Histopaque density gradient centrifugation and cryopreserved in liquid nitrogen vapor phase. Analytical flow cytometry was used to check the purity and quantity of each magnetically sorted T cell population. From each sorted fraction, genomic DNA was isolated and quantified by UV absorbance on a Nanodrop 2000c. TCR CDR3 regions were amplified from genomic DNA by multiplex PCR using the deep immunoSEQ assay. Genomic DNA extracted from each cell subset was distributed evenly over all wells of several immunoSEQ 96-well plates, and each plate served as one replicate. For sorted subsets, each replicate PCR was loaded with approximately 0.2 ug genomic DNA, equivalent to about 33,000 T cell genomes. Purified libraries were measured with a Qubit 3.0 fluorometer, size-checked on a Bioanalyzer 2100, and measured again with the KAPA Library Quantification kit. Every immunoSEQ 96-well plate was sequenced on a separate single-read 150-cycle Illumina NextSeq 550 flow cell. The authors' pipeline ran thus. Because the immunoSEQ output held only junctional sequences and lacked quality scores, the filtering could not match the filtering applied to full-length reads. Sequences were annotated with PyIR, a Python wrapper for IgBLAST v1.9, and V/J genes and CDR3 were assigned using IMGT germline references. Reads were removed for weak V/J assignments (E-value above 1e-6), missing CDR3, stop codons, out-of-frame junctions, or ambiguous translated residues. V3J clonotypes were defined as sequences sharing the same inferred V gene, J gene, and CDR3 amino acid sequence. Percentage overlap between repertoires was calculated by dividing the number of shared unique clonotypes by the size of the smaller repertoire. RTK rarefaction, the Chao1 estimator, and Recon v2.1 estimates of unobserved clonotypes were used to assess repertoire richness. For all TCRbeta clonotypes obtained by the gDNA method from a handful of donors, generation probabilities were computed with OLGA. In its TCRdb copy, this immuneACCESS table keeps in-frame sequences only and misses some clones. Where compared with another copy, unresolved V genes explain less than half of these, and the others have no known cause. The DNA gave D and trimming, while V, J and clone size come from that table. The sample table lists more than 2 million clones, about 94% of them with a count of one. The ten largest clones represent roughly 0.13% of the sample.

Recombination linked TRBV5-1 to TRBJ2-3; 8 bases in between match TRBD2. This clonotype was sampled from a man aged 18 to 29 in good health. Sequenced: naive CD4+ T cells sorted from blood. The cell subset or site label for this specimen denotes: CD45RA+ positively selected. The CDR3 protein is CASSGALGLGMIDTQYF. In nucleotides, the sequence is TGCGCCAGCAGCGGAGCATTGGGACTAGGAATGATAGATACGCAGTATTTT. Where the CDR3 stops, the reference TRBV5-1 and TRBJ2-3 genes take over; the full variable domain is KAGVTQTPRYLIKTRGQQVTLSCSPISGHRSVSWYQQTPGQGLQFLFEYFSETQRNKGNFPGRFSGRQFSNSRSEMNVSTLELGDSALYLCASSGALGLGMIDTQYFGPGTRLTVL.